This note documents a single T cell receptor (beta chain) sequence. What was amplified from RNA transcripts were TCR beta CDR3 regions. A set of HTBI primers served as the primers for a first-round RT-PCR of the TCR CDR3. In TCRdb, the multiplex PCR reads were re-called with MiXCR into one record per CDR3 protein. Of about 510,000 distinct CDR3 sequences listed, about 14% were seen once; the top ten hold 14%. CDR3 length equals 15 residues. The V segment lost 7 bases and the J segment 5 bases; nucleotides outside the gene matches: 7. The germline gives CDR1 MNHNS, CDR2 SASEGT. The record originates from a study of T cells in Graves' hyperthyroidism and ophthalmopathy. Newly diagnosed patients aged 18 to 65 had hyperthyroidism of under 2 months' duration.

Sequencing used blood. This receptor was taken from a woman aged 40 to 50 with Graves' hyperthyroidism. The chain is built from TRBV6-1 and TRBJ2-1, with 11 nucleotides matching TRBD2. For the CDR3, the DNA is TGTGCCAGCACCATGACTAGCGGGGCTAACAATGAGCAGTTCTTC. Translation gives CASTMTSGANNEQFF.